Following are 10 T cell receptor beta chains from one sample sequenced in a study of cytomegalovirus exposure and HLA in healthy donors. The PCR contained 60 Vbeta and 13 Jbeta primers. TCRdb's copy holds only in-frame clones and misses some; the assay was immunoSEQ multiplex PCR. The sample contains around 200,000 clones, about 70% of which appear only once. The sample taken for sequencing was PBMCs. These receptors were taken from a man aged 40-49 years in good health and CMV-seropositive.

The chain recombines TRBV28 with TRBJ2-1, with D possibly matching TRBD1 (6 bases). Between the trimmed V and J ends, which lost 4 bases and 9 bases, there was a span of 10 bases. The germline gives CDR1 MDHEN, CDR2 SYDVKM. The CDR3 is 12 amino acids. The CDR3 DNA reads as TGTGCCAGCAGTTCCCAGGGGACTGAGCAGTTCTTC. Amino acid sequence: CASSSQGTEQFF.

Details on this clone: The junction and the germline gene differ at one end; a read error may be behind it. J is TRBJ2-3 and V is TRBV5-6, with 7 bases that match TRBD2. Germline V gives CDR1 SGHDT, CDR2 YYEEEE. The CDR3 contains 15 residues. CDR3: CASTPRRGSTDTRYF. Written as DNA, the CDR3 is TGTGCCAGCACCCCACGGCGGGGGAGCACAGATACGCGGTATTTT.

This clone was counted a few times. The sample has other DNA sequences that encode this CDR3 too. V gene TRBV7-2 combines with J gene TRBJ2-7; D may be TRBD1 (6 bases). The CDR3 sequence is 14 residues long. V was trimmed by 1 base and J by 2 bases, leaving 9 bases between them. Germline CDR1 SGHTA, CDR2 FQGNSA. The CDR3 protein is CASSLGGQTYEQYF. CDR3 nucleotide sequence: TGTGCCAGCAGCTTAGGGGGACAAACCTACGAGCAGTACTTC.

This clone showed up just a few times. CDR3 protein: CASSPSDRVGPEAFF. DNA of the CDR3: TGTGCCAGCAGCCCTTCGGACAGGGTTGGGCCTGAAGCTTTCTTT. The chain links TRBV11-2 to TRBJ1-1; 8 nucleotides agree with TRBD1. V trimming: 5 bases; J trimming: 6 bases; junction bases outside the gene matches: 11. The CDR3 covers 15 residues. Germline-derived CDR1 and CDR2 are SGHAT and FQNNGV.

This chain connects TRBV28 to TRBJ1-2; maybe TRBD1 (5 bases). V dropped 6 bases and J dropped 8 bases, with 13 bases sitting between them. The CDR3 contains 12 residues. Germline V gene data show CDR1 as MDHEN and CDR2 as SYDVKM. This CDR3 is CASRVGVGGYTF. The CDR3 bases are TGTGCCAGCAGGGTAGGGGTGGGCGGCTACACCTTC.

This clone occurred a few times. This chain connects TRBV7-3 to TRBJ1-1; the D is unclear. The V end lost 2 bases, the J end lost 7 bases, and 11 bases lay between the germline ends. The V gene's germline CDR1 is SGHTA and CDR2 FQGTGA. The CDR3 runs 13 residues. CDR3 sequence reads: CASSLRGGGEAFF. Written as DNA, the CDR3 is TGTGCCAGCAGCTTACGGGGTGGCGGTGAAGCTTTCTTT.

V usage is TRBV5-1 and J usage is TRBJ2-5; 9 bases line up with TRBD1. The CDR3 is 14 amino acids. J was trimmed by 5 bases and V by 3 bases; bases with no gene match: 5. Germline V lookup: CDR1 SGHRS, CDR2 YFSETQ. The CDR3: CASSSGQGGETQYF. Here the CDR3 DNA reads TGCGCCAGCAGCTCGGGACAGGGCGGGGAGACCCAGTACTTC.

The chain recombines TRBV6-1 with TRBJ2-7, with a weak D call TRBD2 (5 bases). Germline assignment: CDR1 MNHNS and CDR2 SASEGT. This CDR3 has 12 residues. V lost 10 bases and J 5 bases, leaving 15 bases between the germline ends. As DNA, the CDR3 is TGTGCCACCTCTCCGGGGTTCCACGAGCAGTACTTC. Protein: CATSPGFHEQYF.

The V and J genes are TRBV9 and TRBJ2-5, with D perhaps TRBD2 (7 bases). V was trimmed by 0 bases and J by 2 bases, leaving 20 bases between them. This CDR3 region has 18 residues. Germline V gene data show CDR1 as SGDLS and CDR2 as YYNGEE. CDR3 sequence (DNA): TGTGCCAGCAGCGTAGGTGGCGGGGGCTCCGCCGTTCAAGAGACCCAGTACTTC. Translating it yields CASSVGGGGSAVQETQYF.

CDR3 protein: CASSSGRGFDEQFF. Written as DNA, the CDR3 is TGTGCCAGCAGTTCAGGCAGGGGGTTTGATGAGCAGTTCTTC. The chain combines TRBV6-1 with TRBJ2-1, with 7 bases matching TRBD1. The CDR3 consists of 14 residues. CDR1 and CDR2 (germline): MNHNS, SASEGT. V lost 5 bases, J lost 8 bases, and 9 bases stayed unmatched.